These T cell receptor beta chains were read from a single sample in a study of cytomegalovirus exposure and HLA in healthy donors. The repertoire was sequenced with immunoSEQ multiplex PCR; TCRdb's copy has only in-frame clones and lacks some. The sample has about 98,000 clones; roughly 76% are singletons. Sequenced material: PBMCs. Every receptor here comes from a human donor in good health. CDR3s include the opening cysteine and the closing phenylalanine or tryptophan. A D gene is named only where the DNA matches it firmly. Part of the rows lack a size; the others show once, few, many or a class for expanded clones.

V gene: TRBV5-1
J gene: TRBJ2-5
D gene: NA
clone size: NA
CDR3 DNA: TGCGCCAGCAGCTTGGACAGCCAAGAGACCCAGTACTTC
CDR3 protein: CASSLDSQETQYF

V gene: TRBV5-5
J gene: TRBJ1-1
D gene: NA
clone size: NA
CDR3 DNA: TGTGCCAGCAGCCCAGGGTACACTGAAGCTTTCTTT
CDR3 protein: CASSPGYTEAFF

V gene: TRBV2
J gene: TRBJ2-7
D gene: NA
clone size: NA
CDR3 DNA: TGTGCCAGCAGGGACAGCGAATACTCCTACGAGCAGTACTTC
CDR3 protein: CASRDSEYSYEQYF

V gene: TRBV6-5
J gene: TRBJ2-3
D gene: TRBD1
clone size: NA
CDR3 DNA: TGTGCCAGCAAGACAGGGGGTTATGCAGATACGCAGTATTTT
CDR3 protein: CASKTGGYADTQYF

V gene: TRBV10-3
J gene: TRBJ2-7
D gene: NA
clone size: NA
CDR3 DNA: TGTGCCACCGGAGCTGAGTACTACGAGCAGTACTTC
CDR3 protein: CATGAEYYEQYF

V gene: TRBV18
J gene: TRBJ1-1
D gene: TRBD1
clone size: NA
CDR3 DNA: TGTGCCAGCTCACCCCCAGGGGGAACTGAAGCTTTCTTT
CDR3 protein: CASSPPGGTEAFF

V gene: TRBV27
J gene: TRBJ1-2
D gene: TRBD1
clone size: NA
CDR3 DNA: TGTGCCAGCAGCGCCTCCGGACAGGCTTTTAACTATGGCTACACCTTC
CDR3 protein: CASSASGQAFNYGYTF

V gene: TRBV2
J gene: TRBJ1-2
D gene: NA
clone size: few
CDR3 DNA: TGTGCCAGCAGGGAATCAGGTTACTATGGCTACACCTTC
CDR3 protein: CASRESGYYGYTF

V gene: TRBV14
J gene: TRBJ2-7
D gene: TRBD1
clone size: NA
CDR3 DNA: TGTGCCAGCAGCCAAGGGGGACAGGGGGCCTACGAGCAGTACTTC
CDR3 protein: CASSQGGQGAYEQYF

V gene: TRBV29-1
J gene: TRBJ1-3
D gene: NA
clone size: NA
CDR3 DNA: TGCAGCGTTGACTTCGGGAGGGGAGGAAACACCATATATTTT
CDR3 protein: CSVDFGRGGNTIYF